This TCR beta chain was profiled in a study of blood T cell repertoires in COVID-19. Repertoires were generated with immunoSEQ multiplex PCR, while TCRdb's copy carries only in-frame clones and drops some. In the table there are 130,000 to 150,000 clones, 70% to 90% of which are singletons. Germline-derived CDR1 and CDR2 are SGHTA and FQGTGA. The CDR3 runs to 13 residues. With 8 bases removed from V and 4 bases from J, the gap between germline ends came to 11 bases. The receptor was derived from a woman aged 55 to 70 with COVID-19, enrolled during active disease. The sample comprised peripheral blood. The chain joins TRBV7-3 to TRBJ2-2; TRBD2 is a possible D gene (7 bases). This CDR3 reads CASRGAGTGELFF. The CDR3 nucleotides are TGTGCCAGCCGGGGGGCGGGCACCGGGGAGCTGTTTTTT.